Below are 27 T cell receptor beta chains sequenced from a single sample in a study of blood T cell repertoires in COVID-19 (dated by TCRdb to the early 2020s). Libraries were constructed by the immunoSEQ multiplex PCR assay. Drawn from immuneACCESS, this table holds only the in-frame rearrangements with V and J called that TCRdb kept. Clones are partly lost; checked studies trace under half to an unresolved V gene and leave the rest unexplained. The sample table records roughly 250,000 clones; 91% of these occur just once. 1.2% of the sample is in the top ten clones. Sample: PBMCs or T cells enriched from blood (not recorded which). The receptors come from a human donor in a cohort exposed to, infected with or recovered from COVID-19 (not recorded which). The donor label of this sample is uncertain.

The chain recombines TRBV5-1 with TRBJ1-4, with a possible D match to TRBD1 (5 bases). The CDR3 sequence is 17 residues long. From germline, CDR1 is SGHRS and CDR2 YFSETQ. V dropped 0 bases and J dropped 4 bases, with 16 bases sitting between them. The CDR3 coding sequence is TGCGCCAGCAGCTTGGGGCAGGGAGGCTCATTTAATGAAAAACTGTTTTTT. It is translated as CASSLGQGGSFNEKLFF. The full variable domain, rest sourced from reference TRBV5-1 and TRBJ1-4, is KAGVTQTPRYLIKTRGQQVTLSCSPISGHRSVSWYQQTPGQGLQFLFEYFSETQRNKGNFPGRFSGRQFSNSRSEMNVSTLELGDSALYLCASSLGQGGSFNEKLFFGSGTQLSVL.

This sequence joins TRBV6-5 and TRBJ2-1; 8 bases map to TRBD2. The ends lost 5 bases at V and 16 bases at J; junction bases unmatched: 13. There are 13 residues in the CDR3. CDR1 and CDR2 from the germline V gene are MNHEY and SVGAGI. This CDR3 reads CASSPTGGRLGFF. The CDR3 DNA reads TGTGCCAGCAGTCCCACGGGAGGGAGACTAGGTTTCTTC.

The genes are TRBV2 and TRBJ1-5; the match to TRBD1 covers 7 bases. This CDR3 contains 13 residues. The germline gives CDR1 SNHLY, CDR2 FYNNEI. After removal of 6 bases from V and 7 bases from J, the junction contained 6 bases not matched to a gene. CDR3 protein: CASSTGVGQPQHF. The CDR3 DNA reads TGTGCCAGCAGCACAGGGGTAGGGCAGCCCCAGCATTTT.

This chain links TRBV9 with TRBJ2-5; D perhaps matches TRBD2 (5 bases). The CDR3 contains 13 residues. In germline, CDR1 is SGDLS, CDR2 YYNGEE. V dropped 2 bases and J dropped 4 bases, with 9 bases sitting between them. CDR3 nucleotides: TGTGCCAGCAGCGTTCTAGAGGGAGAGACCCAGTACTTC. Translation: CASSVLEGETQYF.

V and J are TRBV27 and TRBJ1-2; TRBD1 matches at 9 bases. The CDR3 sequence is 18 residues long. The germline gives CDR1 MNHEY, CDR2 SMNVEV (reference sequence). V was clipped by 0 bases and J by 3 bases; unmatched bases: 11. CDR3 sequence: CASSLSILGQGRDYGYTF. The CDR3, as DNA: TGTGCCAGCAGTTTATCGATATTGGGACAGGGCAGGGACTATGGCTACACCTTC.

The gene calls are TRBV7-9 and TRBJ1-4, with 7 positions matching TRBD1. The CDR3 runs to 16 residues. Germline loops: CDR1 SEHNR, CDR2 FQNEAQ (reference sequence). Trimming at V came to 7 bases and at J to 0 bases, leaving 8 bases not matched to a gene. The CDR3: CASIRTGAATNEKLFF. In nucleotides, the CDR3 is TGTGCCAGCATACGTACAGGGGCGGCAACTAATGAAAAACTGTTTTTT.

This chain joins TRBV10-1 and TRBJ1-6; 12 bases are a match to TRBD1. CDR1 and CDR2 (germline): WNHNN, SYGVQD (reference sequence). Trimming at V came to 8 bases and at J to 1 base, leaving 9 bases not matched to a gene. The CDR3 totals 18 residues. CDR3 coding DNA: TGCGCCAGCGTGACCGGGACAGGGGGCGCATCCTATAATTCACCCCTCCACTTT. Translated: CASVTGTGGASYNSPLHF.

The chain carries TRBV4-2 and TRBJ2-7; 7 bases match TRBD1. The CDR3 is 15 residues long. Germline CDR1 and CDR2: LGHNA and YNFKEQ. The V and J ends lost 1 base and 7 bases, in that order; junction bases with no gene match: 10. CDR3: CASSQVRDSLWEQYF. The CDR3 coding sequence is TGTGCCAGCAGCCAAGTCCGGGACAGCCTTTGGGAGCAGTACTTC.

The chain employs TRBV6-5 and TRBJ1-1; D gene unclear. V lost 2 bases and J lost 8, with 6 bases in between. The V gene's germline CDR1 is MNHEY and CDR2 SVGAGI. The CDR3 consists of 11 residues. The CDR3 loop reads CASSYDQEAFF. The CDR3 coding sequence is TGTGCCAGCAGTTACGATCAGGAAGCTTTCTTT.

This chain joins TRBV5-1 and TRBJ2-3; possibly TRBD1 for D (6 bases). This CDR3 region has 15 residues. The germline V gene has CDR1 SGHRS and CDR2 YFSETQ. The V gene lost 1 base and the J gene lost 3 bases, with 12 bases spanning the gap. The CDR3: CASSLPGAGTDTQYF. The CDR3 DNA is TGCGCCAGCAGCTTGCCAGGGGCCGGAACAGATACGCAGTATTTT.

The chain has TRBV7-2 and TRBJ1-3, with D maybe TRBD1 (6 bases). Looked up from germline, CDR1 is SGHTA and CDR2 is FQGNSA. V lost 5 bases and J 0 bases, leaving 11 bases between the germline ends. The CDR3 covers 15 residues. CDR3 loop: CASSPGQFSGNTIYF. CDR3 nucleotides: TGTGCCAGCAGCCCTGGACAGTTCTCTGGAAACACCATATATTTT.

The chain employs TRBV6-5 and TRBJ1-1; D is ambiguous. This CDR3 has 11 amino acids. The germline V and J ends were trimmed by 11 bases and 1 base, with 8 bases remaining between them. Germline loops: CDR1 MNHEY, CDR2 SVGAGI. This CDR3 is CAAGPNTEAFF. In DNA form, the CDR3 reads TGTGCCGCGGGTCCGAACACTGAAGCTTTCTTT.

V usage is TRBV4-2 and J usage is TRBJ2-5; 9 positions agree with TRBD1. Germline CDR1 is LGHNA and CDR2 is YNFKEQ. The CDR3 runs to 15 residues. Trimming at V came to 5 bases and at J to 5 bases, leaving 9 bases not matched to a gene. The CDR3 coding sequence is TGTGCCAGCAGCGCGACGGGGACAGGGCGGGAGACCCAGTACTTC. Encoded protein: CASSATGTGRETQYF.

The chain employs TRBV9 and TRBJ2-3; D is possibly TRBD2 (6 bases). Germline CDR1 SGDLS, CDR2 YYNGEE. The CDR3 has 15 residues. Between the trimmed V and J ends, which lost 0 bases and 6 bases, there was a span of 14 bases. This CDR3 is CASSVGEAAGDTQYF. DNA of the CDR3: TGTGCCAGCAGCGTAGGGGAGGCGGCTGGGGATACGCAGTATTTT.

V gene TRBV30 combines with J gene TRBJ1-4; D remains ambiguous. Trimming pared 3 bases from V and 5 bases from J, leaving 10 bases between. Germline CDR1 reads GTSNPN; CDR2 reads SVGIG (reference sequence). The CDR3 has 13 amino acids. The CDR3 sequence is CAWSPALNEKLFF. The CDR3 region has the DNA TGTGCCTGGAGCCCGGCACTAAATGAAAAACTGTTTTTT.

The chain uses TRBV13 and TRBJ2-5; D possibly corresponds to TRBD1 (5 bases). This CDR3 is built from 16 residues. Germline lookup yields CDR1 PRHDT and CDR2 FYEKMQ (reference sequence). Deletions cut 1 base from V and 6 bases from J, with 18 bases between. Here the CDR3 DNA reads TGTGCCAGCAGCTTAGAGGGCCAGCCAGGACACCAGACCCAGTACTTC. Translating gives CASSLEGQPGHQTQYF.

This chain joins TRBV19 and TRBJ1-2, with 8 bases matching TRBD1. V was clipped by 5 bases and J by 4 bases; unmatched bases: 6. Germline lookup yields CDR1 LNHDA and CDR2 SQIVND (reference sequence). The CDR3 length is 14 residues. CDR3 sequence reads: CASSPQGAPYGYTF. The CDR3, as DNA: TGTGCCAGTAGTCCCCAGGGGGCTCCCTATGGCTACACCTTC. Full variable domain (outside the CDR3, taken from reference TRBV19 and TRBJ1-2): DGGITQSPKYLFRKEGQNVTLSCEQNLNHDAMYWYRQDPGQGLRLIYYSQIVNDFQKGDIAEGYSVSREKKESFPLTVTSAQKNPTAFYLCASSPQGAPYGYTFGSGTRLTVV.

The chain uses TRBV9 and TRBJ1-5; 8 positions match TRBD1. Germline-derived CDR1 and CDR2 are SGDLS and YYNGEE. The V and J ends lost 3 bases and 9 bases, in that order; junction bases with no gene match: 11. This CDR3 is built from 15 residues. The CDR3 nucleotides read TGTGCCAGCAGCGCAGGGGGCTCGGGGATGGGGCCCCAGCATTTT. It yields the protein CASSAGGSGMGPQHF.

This chain links TRBV11-2 with TRBJ2-5; 10 bases match TRBD1. The length of the CDR3 is 15 residues. The ends lost 5 bases at V and 6 bases at J; junction bases unmatched: 9. Germline loops: CDR1 SGHAT, CDR2 FQNNGV. CDR3 DNA: TGTGCCAGCAGCGGCTTGACAGGGGGCGCAAAGACCCAGTACTTC. Its protein is CASSGLTGGAKTQYF.

V gene TRBV15 combines with J gene TRBJ1-1; D is ambiguous. Trimming pared 5 bases from V and 5 bases from J, leaving 9 bases between. Germline V gene lookup returns CDR1 LNHNV and CDR2 YYDKDF (reference sequence). The CDR3 is 12 amino acids. The CDR3 is CATSSRMTEAFF. For the CDR3, the DNA is TGTGCCACCAGCTCGAGAATGACTGAAGCTTTCTTT.

The count of this clone is one. The sample contains more than one DNA sequence encoding this CDR3. The chain has TRBV3-1 (or the pseudogene TRBV3-2) and TRBJ1-5, with D uncertain. Per the germline V gene, CDR1 is LGHDT and CDR2 is YNNKEL (reference sequence). Trimming took off 1 base at V and 1 base at J, with 8 bases between the two ends. The CDR3 extends over 15 amino acids. The CDR3 spells CASSQGHLSNQPQHF. The CDR3, as DNA: TGTGCCAGCAGCCAAGGTCACCTAAGCAATCAGCCCCAGCATTTT.

V usage is TRBV19 and J usage is TRBJ2-1, with TRBD2 identical over 11 bases. This CDR3 has 14 amino acids. CDR1 LNHDA and CDR2 SQIVND come from the germline V gene (reference sequence). Trimming cost V 6 bases and J 15 bases; bases outside gene matches: 13. The chain's CDR3 is CASRTTPSGGILFF. CDR3 in DNA: TGTGCCAGTAGGACTACCCCTAGCGGGGGGATCCTGTTCTTC.

The rearrangement joins TRBV30 to TRBJ1-1; weak D call: TRBD1 (5 bases). This CDR3 has 16 amino acids. Trimming removed 0 bases from V and 4 bases from J, with 18 bases in between. Germline V lookup: CDR1 GTSNPN, CDR2 SVGIG (reference sequence). CDR3 protein: CAWSVPLAGRSTEAFF. The CDR3 DNA reads TGTGCCTGGAGTGTTCCTCTGGCAGGGAGGAGCACTGAAGCTTTCTTT.

The V gene is TRBV6-5, the J gene TRBJ1-1, with a tentative D call TRBD1 (5 bases). Deletions cut 9 bases from V and 0 bases from J, with 11 bases between. The CDR3 length is 13 residues. CDR1 is MNHEY, CDR2 SVGAGI, per germline. This CDR3 reads CASSGRVNTEAFF. The CDR3 DNA reads as TGTGCCAGTTCGGGCAGGGTGAACACTGAAGCTTTCTTT.

The chain links TRBV7-2 to TRBJ1-2, with TRBD1 as a possible D gene (5 bases). Trimming took off 5 bases at V and 2 bases at J, with 18 bases between the two ends. The CDR3 spans 16 residues. The germline V gene encodes CDR1 SGHTA and CDR2 FQGNSA. The CDR3: CASSPWSRGKNYGYTF. The CDR3, as DNA: TGTGCCAGCAGCCCCTGGTCCCGGGGGAAGAACTATGGCTACACCTTC.

In DNA form, the CDR3 reads TGTGCCAGCAGTGAAGCGAGACAGGGCCGGAATCAGCCCCAGCATTTT. Protein sequence: CASSEARQGRNQPQHF. V and J are TRBV2 and TRBJ1-5; 7 bases fit TRBD1. Germline trimming cut 0 bases from V and 4 bases from J; bases unmatched to any gene: 6. This CDR3 comprises 16 residues. Germline V gene sequence: CDR1 SNHLY, CDR2 FYNNEI.

V and J are TRBV25-1 and TRBJ2-6, with 7 bases aligning to TRBD2. CDR3 length: 16 amino acids. Germline lookup yields CDR1 MGHDK and CDR2 SYGVNS. J gave up 0 bases and V 1 base, and 0 bases lay outside the gene matches. The CDR3 sequence: CASSEWGGSGANVLTF. The CDR3 nucleotides read TGTGCCAGCAGTGAATGGGGGGGCTCTGGGGCCAACGTCCTGACTTTC. The full variable domain, rest sourced from reference TRBV25-1 and TRBJ2-6, is EADIYQTPRYLVIGTGKKITLECSQTMGHDKMYWYQQDPGMELHLIHYSYGVNSTEKGDLSSESTVSRIRTEHFPLTLESARPSHTSQYLCASSEWGGSGANVLTFGAGSRLTVL.